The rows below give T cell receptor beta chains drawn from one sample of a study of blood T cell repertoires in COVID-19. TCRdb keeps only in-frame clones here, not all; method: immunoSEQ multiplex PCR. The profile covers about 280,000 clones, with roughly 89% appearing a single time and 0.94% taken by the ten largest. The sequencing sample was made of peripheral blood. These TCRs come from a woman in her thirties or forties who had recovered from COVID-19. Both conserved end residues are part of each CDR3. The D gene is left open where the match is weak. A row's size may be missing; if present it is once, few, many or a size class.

CDR3 protein: CASSAAGRDRTQYF
CDR3 DNA: TGTGCCAGCAGCGCCGCGGGACGGGACAGGACCCAGTACTTC
clone size: -
D gene: -
J gene: TRBJ2-5
CDR3 length: 14
V gene: TRBV7-2

CDR3 protein: CASSLATDREAGELFF
CDR3 DNA: TGCGCCAGCAGCTTGGCCACGGACAGGGAAGCCGGGGAGCTGTTTTTT
clone size: -
D gene: TRBD1
J gene: TRBJ2-2
CDR3 length: 16
V gene: TRBV5-1

CDR3 protein: CASSLPSGIEAFF
CDR3 DNA: TGTGCCAGCAGCCTTCCCTCGGGTATTGAAGCTTTCTTT
clone size: -
D gene: -
J gene: TRBJ1-1
CDR3 length: 13
V gene: TRBV14

CDR3 protein: CASTTPSAPTTEANYGYTF
CDR3 DNA: TGTGCCAGTACTACACCGTCCGCGCCTACGACAGAAGCTAACTATGGCTACACCTTC
clone size: -
D gene: -
J gene: TRBJ1-2
CDR3 length: 19
V gene: TRBV19

CDR3 protein: CASSPTPDSLREQYF
CDR3 DNA: TGTGCCAGCAGCCCCACCCCTGACTCCCTACGGGAGCAGTACTTC
clone size: -
D gene: -
J gene: TRBJ2-7
CDR3 length: 15
V gene: TRBV11-3

CDR3 protein: CASTTGGGSPLHF
CDR3 DNA: TGTGCCTCTACGACAGGGGGGGGTTCACCCCTCCACTTT
clone size: -
D gene: TRBD1
J gene: TRBJ1-6
CDR3 length: 13
V gene: TRBV30

CDR3 protein: CASSLAGAGETQYF
CDR3 DNA: TGTGCCAGCAGCTTAGCGGGAGCGGGTGAGACCCAGTACTTC
clone size: -
D gene: TRBD2
J gene: TRBJ2-5
CDR3 length: 14
V gene: TRBV7-3

CDR3 protein: CASSVGTTYEQYF
CDR3 DNA: TGTGCCAGCAGCGTTGGGACAACTTACGAGCAGTACTTC
clone size: -
D gene: -
J gene: TRBJ2-7
CDR3 length: 13
V gene: TRBV11-2

CDR3 protein: CASSLSQGSGTGELFF
CDR3 DNA: TGCGCCAGCAGCTTGAGTCAGGGGTCAGGCACCGGGGAGCTGTTTTTT
clone size: -
D gene: -
J gene: TRBJ2-2
CDR3 length: 16
V gene: TRBV5-1

CDR3 protein: CASSPGTADTGELFF
CDR3 DNA: TGTGCCAGTAGTCCCGGGACAGCCGACACCGGGGAGCTGTTTTTT
clone size: -
D gene: TRBD1
J gene: TRBJ2-2
CDR3 length: 15
V gene: TRBV19

CDR3 protein: CASSSRTGTSGLIPDTQYF
CDR3 DNA: TGTGCCAGCAGCTCTCGAACCGGGACTAGCGGGCTTATCCCAGATACGCAGTATTTT
clone size: -
D gene: TRBD2
J gene: TRBJ2-3
CDR3 length: 19
V gene: TRBV7-3

CDR3 protein: CAWSVLGLAGDFRVF
CDR3 DNA: TGTGCCTGGAGTGTATTGGGGCTAGCGGGAGACTTCCGGGTCTTC
clone size: -
D gene: TRBD2
J gene: TRBJ2-1
CDR3 length: 15
V gene: TRBV30

CDR3 protein: CSVSPGTVETQYF
CDR3 DNA: TGCAGCGTTAGCCCCGGGACAGTAGAGACCCAGTACTTC
clone size: -
D gene: TRBD1
J gene: TRBJ2-5
CDR3 length: 13
V gene: TRBV29-1

CDR3 protein: CASSGTGSPLHF
CDR3 DNA: TGCGCCAGCAGCGGGACAGGGTCACCCCTCCACTTT
clone size: -
D gene: TRBD1
J gene: TRBJ1-6
CDR3 length: 12
V gene: TRBV5-1

CDR3 protein: CASSEPLADNTGELFF
CDR3 DNA: TGTGCCAGCAGCGAGCCTCTAGCGGACAACACCGGGGAGCTGTTTTTT
clone size: -
D gene: TRBD2
J gene: TRBJ2-2
CDR3 length: 16
V gene: TRBV9

CDR3 protein: CASSLAFGGEQYF
CDR3 DNA: TGTGCCAGCAGCTTGGCTTTCGGGGGCGAGCAGTACTTC
clone size: -
D gene: -
J gene: TRBJ2-7
CDR3 length: 13
V gene: TRBV5-6

CDR3 protein: CATSDSGQGYYGYTF
CDR3 DNA: TGTGCCACCAGTGATTCAGGACAGGGTTACTATGGCTACACCTTC
clone size: -
D gene: TRBD1
J gene: TRBJ1-2
CDR3 length: 15
V gene: TRBV24-1

CDR3 protein: CAWSGPSGLSYEQYF
CDR3 DNA: TGTGCCTGGAGTGGGCCTAGCGGGCTCTCCTACGAGCAGTACTTC
clone size: -
D gene: TRBD2
J gene: TRBJ2-7
CDR3 length: 15
V gene: TRBV30

CDR3 protein: CASSYVGGRAANEQFF
CDR3 DNA: TGTGCCAGCAGTTACGTCGGCGGGAGGGCCGCAAATGAGCAGTTCTTC
clone size: -
D gene: TRBD2
J gene: TRBJ2-1
CDR3 length: 16
V gene: TRBV6-6

CDR3 protein: CASSWDSHNEQFF
CDR3 DNA: TGTGCCAGTAGTTGGGACTCTCACAATGAGCAGTTCTTC
clone size: -
D gene: -
J gene: TRBJ2-1
CDR3 length: 13
V gene: TRBV19

CDR3 protein: CASSPGTSGSLDTQYF
CDR3 DNA: TGTGCCAGCAGCCCGGGGACTAGCGGGAGTTTAGATACGCAGTATTTT
clone size: -
D gene: TRBD2
J gene: TRBJ2-3
CDR3 length: 16
V gene: TRBV7-3

CDR3 protein: CASSPSGYQETQYF
CDR3 DNA: TGTGCCAGCTCACCCTCAGGGTATCAAGAGACCCAGTACTTC
clone size: once
D gene: -
J gene: TRBJ2-5
CDR3 length: 14
V gene: TRBV18

CDR3 protein: CASSPPNESTDTQYF
CDR3 DNA: TGTGCCAGCTCACCACCAAACGAGAGCACAGATACGCAGTATTTT
clone size: -
D gene: -
J gene: TRBJ2-3
CDR3 length: 15
V gene: TRBV18

CDR3 protein: CASSLMDRAKNIQYF
CDR3 DNA: TGCGCCAGCTCCCTCATGGACAGAGCCAAAAACATTCAGTACTTC
clone size: -
D gene: -
J gene: TRBJ2-4
CDR3 length: 15
V gene: TRBV5-1

CDR3 protein: CASSLAYQGGYEQYF
CDR3 DNA: TGTGCCAGCAGCTTAGCCTACCAAGGGGGTTACGAGCAGTACTTC
clone size: -
D gene: -
J gene: TRBJ2-7
CDR3 length: 15
V gene: TRBV7-8

CDR3 protein: CASISGEGPNEQFF
CDR3 DNA: TGTGCCAGCATTTCGGGGGAGGGACCAAATGAGCAGTTCTTC
clone size: once
D gene: TRBD2
J gene: TRBJ2-1
CDR3 length: 14
V gene: TRBV6-5

CDR3 protein: CASSAVQVPSPLHF
CDR3 DNA: TGCGCCAGCAGTGCGGTGCAGGTCCCTTCACCCCTCCACTTT
clone size: -
D gene: -
J gene: TRBJ1-6
CDR3 length: 14
V gene: TRBV10-2

CDR3 protein: CASSNPSGDGENTGELFF
CDR3 DNA: TGCGCCAGCAGCAACCCTAGCGGCGACGGAGAGAACACCGGGGAGCTGTTTTTT
clone size: once
D gene: TRBD2
J gene: TRBJ2-2
CDR3 length: 18
V gene: TRBV5-1

CDR3 protein: CASSPFGQGSYQYGYTF
CDR3 DNA: TGTGCCAGCAGCCCATTTGGACAGGGGTCATACCAGTATGGCTACACCTTC
clone size: -
D gene: TRBD1
J gene: TRBJ1-2
CDR3 length: 17
V gene: TRBV14

CDR3 protein: CASSSQTDRQPNEKLFF
CDR3 DNA: TGTGCCAGCAGTTCCCAAACCGACAGGCAGCCCAATGAAAAACTGTTTTTT
clone size: -
D gene: -
J gene: TRBJ1-4
CDR3 length: 17
V gene: TRBV28

CDR3 protein: CASSSGTQYNEQFF
CDR3 DNA: TGTGCCAGTAGTAGTGGGACTCAATACAATGAGCAGTTCTTC
clone size: -
D gene: -
J gene: TRBJ2-1
CDR3 length: 14
V gene: TRBV19

CDR3 protein: CASSLDRGGETQYF
CDR3 DNA: TGTGCCAGCAGCTTAGACAGGGGGGGAGAGACCCAGTACTTC
clone size: -
D gene: -
J gene: TRBJ2-5
CDR3 length: 14
V gene: TRBV7-9

CDR3 protein: CASSQGRLAGGGEQYF
CDR3 DNA: TGCGCCAGCAGCCAAGGCCGCCTAGCGGGAGGCGGCGAGCAGTACTTC
clone size: -
D gene: TRBD2
J gene: TRBJ2-7
CDR3 length: 16
V gene: TRBV4-1

CDR3 protein: CASSQSAQMNTEAFF
CDR3 DNA: TGTGCCAGCAGCCAATCGGCACAGATGAACACTGAAGCTTTCTTT
clone size: -
D gene: -
J gene: TRBJ1-1
CDR3 length: 15
V gene: TRBV16

CDR3 protein: CASSLKGDTQYF
CDR3 DNA: TGTGCCAGCAGTTTAAAGGGGGATACGCAGTATTTT
clone size: -
D gene: -
J gene: TRBJ2-3
CDR3 length: 12
V gene: TRBV12-3/TRBV12-4

CDR3 protein: CASSMGQTYEQYF
CDR3 DNA: TGTGCCAGTAGTATGGGCCAGACCTACGAGCAGTACTTC
clone size: -
D gene: -
J gene: TRBJ2-7
CDR3 length: 13
V gene: TRBV19

CDR3 protein: CASNILTGYGYTF
CDR3 DNA: TGTGCCAGTAATATTCTAACGGGTTATGGCTACACCTTC
clone size: -
D gene: -
J gene: TRBJ1-2
CDR3 length: 13
V gene: TRBV19

CDR3 protein: CASSPTAGVYEQYF
CDR3 DNA: TGTGCCAGTAGTCCGACAGCGGGGGTCTACGAGCAGTACTTC
clone size: -
D gene: TRBD2
J gene: TRBJ2-7
CDR3 length: 14
V gene: TRBV19

CDR3 protein: CASSYPGQIYNEQFF
CDR3 DNA: TGTGCCAGCAGTTACCCCGGACAGATCTACAATGAGCAGTTCTTC
clone size: -
D gene: -
J gene: TRBJ2-1
CDR3 length: 15
V gene: TRBV6-5

CDR3 protein: CASSLGSGDSYEQYF
CDR3 DNA: TGTGCCAGCAGTTTAGGGTCAGGGGACTCCTACGAGCAGTACTTC
clone size: -
D gene: -
J gene: TRBJ2-7
CDR3 length: 15
V gene: TRBV7-9

CDR3 protein: CASSLASSPGELFF
CDR3 DNA: TGTGCCAGCAGCTTGGCCTCTAGTCCCGGGGAGCTGTTTTTT
clone size: once
D gene: -
J gene: TRBJ2-2
CDR3 length: 14
V gene: TRBV5-8

CDR3 protein: CASSVAGGPLYEQYF
CDR3 DNA: TGTGCCAGCAGCGTAGCGGGAGGGCCTCTCTACGAGCAGTACTTC
clone size: -
D gene: TRBD2
J gene: TRBJ2-7
CDR3 length: 15
V gene: TRBV9

CDR3 protein: CASSIGSSTEAFF
CDR3 DNA: TGTGCCAGTAGTATAGGATCGAGCACTGAAGCTTTCTTT
clone size: -
D gene: -
J gene: TRBJ1-1
CDR3 length: 13
V gene: TRBV19

CDR3 protein: CASSLEGQGTLPYEQYF
CDR3 DNA: TGTGCCAGCAGCTTAGAAGGACAGGGGACCCTACCCTACGAGCAGTACTTC
clone size: -
D gene: TRBD1
J gene: TRBJ2-7
CDR3 length: 17
V gene: TRBV7-9